What follows are 9 T cell receptor beta chains derived from one specimen sequenced in a study of shared clonotypes between healthy human individuals. Sequencing used immunoSEQ multiplex PCR; TCRdb keeps in-frame clones, though not all of them. The table has around 1.4 million clones, 98% seen once. Sequencing was performed on naive CD4+ T cells sorted from blood. The subset is: CD45RA+ positively selected. All receptors derive from a man aged 25 to 45 in good health.

The V gene is TRBV5-8, the J gene TRBJ1-4; TRBD1 might be the D (5 bases). Germline CDR1 SGHTS, CDR2 YDEGEE. Trimming pared 4 bases from V and 13 bases from J, leaving 20 bases between. The CDR3 runs to 14 residues. The CDR3 is CASSPWNGGDGLFF. CDR3 nucleotides: TGTGCCAGCAGCCCTTGGAATGGGGGAGATGGACTGTTTTTT.

As regards this clone: Distinct nucleotide sequences in the sample also encode this CDR3. The chain is built from TRBV5-1 and TRBJ2-7; 8 bases are a match to TRBD2. CDR3 length: 14 amino acids. J was trimmed by 0 bases and V by 4 bases; bases with no gene match: 3. In germline, CDR1 is SGHRS, CDR2 YFSETQ. The CDR3 region has the DNA TGCGCCAGCAGCCTGAGCGGGAGCTCCTACGAGCAGTACTTC. The encoded protein is CASSLSGSSYEQYF.

The chain carries TRBV7-9 and TRBJ2-7, with D perhaps matching TRBD2 (5 bases). This CDR3 comprises 14 residues. Germline CDR1 reads SEHNR; CDR2 reads FQNEAQ (reference sequence). The V gene lost 3 bases and the J gene lost 5 bases, with 14 bases spanning the gap. CDR3 nucleotide sequence: TGTGCCAGCAGCTTTCGGCAGGTGAGGGACGAGCAGTACTTC. It specifies CASSFRQVRDEQYF.

This chain uses TRBV18 with TRBJ1-4; 8 nucleotides agree with TRBD1. Trimming took 3 bases from V and 3 from J; bases not matched to a gene: 15. Germline V CDR1 and CDR2: KGHSH, LQKENI. The CDR3 length is 19 residues. The CDR3 bases are TGTGCCAGCTCACCGCTAACGTTGTCAGGGGGCTTCGCTAATGAAAAACTGTTTTTT. Encoded protein: CASSPLTLSGGFANEKLFF.

The chain recombines TRBV18 with TRBJ1-2; no definite D call. There are 15 residues in the CDR3. The V gene's germline CDR1 is KGHSH and CDR2 LQKENI. V lost 2 bases and J 5 bases, leaving 15 bases between the germline ends. The CDR3 is CASSPAGRLGYGYTF. As DNA, the CDR3 is TGTGCCAGCTCACCAGCTGGGCGCCTTGGGTATGGCTACACCTTC.

V usage is TRBV5-1 and J usage is TRBJ1-1; D unclear. Germline CDR1 is SGHRS and CDR2 is YFSETQ. V was cut by 0 bases and J by 3 bases, with 9 bases left in between. The CDR3 runs to 14 residues. CDR3 loop: CASSLGPGYTEAFF. The CDR3 DNA is TGCGCCAGCAGCTTGGGCCCTGGGTACACTGAAGCTTTCTTT.

The V and J genes are TRBV19 and TRBJ2-7; no reliable D call. Trimming took 3 bases from V and 5 from J, leaving 11 bases between them. Germline V CDR1 and CDR2: LNHDA, SQIVND (reference sequence). The CDR3 is made up of 13 amino acids. CDR3 DNA sequence: TGTGCCAGTAGTATCCGCGGAATCGACGAGCAGTACTTC. It codes for CASSIRGIDEQYF.

V usage is TRBV7-2 and J usage is TRBJ2-1; D is unclear. Germline V gene data show CDR1 as SGHTA and CDR2 as FQGNSA. The germline V and J ends were trimmed by 7 bases and 9 bases, with 13 bases remaining between them. The CDR3 extends over 12 amino acids. In DNA form, the CDR3 reads TGTGCCAGCACCATAAGGGTGGGTGAGCAGTTCTTC. Protein product: CASTIRVGEQFF.

V gene TRBV10-3 combines with J gene TRBJ2-7, with D tentatively TRBD2 (5 bases). V was cut by 10 bases and J by 0 bases, with 16 bases left in between. The germline gives CDR1 ENHRY, CDR2 SYGVKD. The CDR3 is 14 amino acids. CDR3 nucleotide sequence: TGTGCCACTATAAGCGGACTTTCCTCCTACGAGCAGTACTTC. Translation: CATISGLSSYEQYF.